One and the same sample provided the 28 T cell receptor beta chains below, sequenced in a study of regulatory T cells in long-lasting Graves disease (dated by TCRdb to 2020 to 2023). Explained via the paper, the time point label denotes: persistent/refractory GD, antithyroid drugs over 5 years with positive TRAb. For both TCR sequencing and RNA sequencing, RNA was extracted from PBMCs using TRIzol. The library was produced with multiplex PCR. The run used an Illumina HiSeq 4000. To build TCR beta libraries, CDR3 regions were amplified by Arm-PCR using iRepertoire HTBI primers. The public reads were run again by TCRdb, first through fastp at Q25 and then through MiXCR, and only productive beta chains were kept. When rows share a CDR3 protein, they turn into one entry using the most common DNA and genes. This sample comprises over 250,000 distinct CDR3 sequences, roughly a fifth of them detected only once. About 56% of the sample rests with the top ten.

The sample here was peripheral blood mononuclear cells (PBMCs), taken when the disease was refractory, from a patient treated with antithyroid drugs. These receptor sequences come from a female donor with Graves disease.

This clonotype showed up just a few times. CDR3: CASSDAVTGELFF. The CDR3 bases are TGTGCCAGCAGTGATGCCGTAACCGGGGAGCTGTTTTTT. The rearrangement links TRBV2 to TRBJ2-2, with unresolved D. Trimming shortened V by 3 bases and J by 5 bases, and 7 bases separated the two germline ends. Germline V lookup: CDR1 SNHLY, CDR2 FYNNEI. This CDR3 has 13 residues.

The chain has TRBV2 and TRBJ2-7, with 9 positions matching TRBD1. The CDR3 extends over 15 amino acids. J lost 6 bases, V lost 4 bases, and 10 bases had no gene match. Per the germline V gene, CDR1 is SNHLY and CDR2 is FYNNEI. The DNA of the CDR3 is TGTGCCAGCAGTGTGGAGGGACAGGGTTCCGTCGAGCAGTACTTC. Its translation: CASSVEGQGSVEQYF. Filled out from reference TRBV2 and TRBJ2-7, the complete variable domain reads EPEVTQTPSHQVTQMGQEVILRCVPISNHLYFYWYRQILGQKVEFLVSFYNNEISEKSEIFDDQFSVERPDGSNFTLKIRSTKLEDSAMYFCASSVEGQGSVEQYFGPGTRLTVT.

At least ten counts were recorded for this clonotype. The rearrangement joins TRBV2 to TRBJ1-1; TRBD1 matches 7 bases. V lost 4 bases and J lost 1; bases outside the gene matches: 6. CDR3 length equals 15 residues. From germline, CDR1 is SNHLY and CDR2 FYNNEI. CDR3 nucleotide sequence: TGTGCCAGCAGTGTTACGGGACAGACGAACACTGAAGCTTTCTTT. Translated: CASSVTGQTNTEAFF.

This clonotype was counted ten times or more. The J gene is TRBJ2-7, the V gene TRBV28; D call uncertain. Germline lookup yields CDR1 MDHEN and CDR2 SYDVKM. V shed 8 bases and J shed 2 bases, with 13 bases lying between them. The CDR3 runs to 13 residues. The DNA for the CDR3 is TGTGCCAGCGCGAGTTCGTTAACCTACGAGCAGTACTTC. Translating gives CASASSLTYEQYF.

This clonotype occurred a few times. One end of the junction does not line up with germline, which may come from a read error. The chain couples TRBV29-1 to TRBJ1-4; no clear D gene. The CDR3 is made up of 14 amino acids. Germline CDR1 reads SQVTM; CDR2 reads ANQGSEA. The CDR3 reads CSVVGTATNKKLFF. The CDR3 nucleotides read TGCAGCGTTGTGGGAACAGCAACTAATAAAAAACTGTTTTTT.

The CDR3 sequence: CASSFNTGGLQETQYF. CDR3 sequence (DNA): TGTGCCAGTAGTTTTAATACCGGGGGCCTCCAAGAGACCCAGTACTTC. The V call is TRBV19, the J call TRBJ2-5; the D gene could be TRBD1 or TRBD2 (6 bases each). Trimming shortened V by 5 bases and J by 1 base, and 17 bases separated the two germline ends. The CDR3 sequence is 16 residues long. CDR1 and CDR2 (germline): LNHDA, SQIVND (reference sequence).

The chain couples TRBV5-5 to TRBJ2-7, with D perhaps TRBD1 (5 bases). Per germline, CDR1 SGHKS and CDR2 YYEKEE (reference sequence). V gave up 0 bases and J gave up 5 bases, with 12 bases separating them. This CDR3 contains 14 residues. The CDR3 is CASSLGPRANEQYF. CDR3 DNA: TGTGCCAGCAGCTTGGGTCCCAGGGCCAACGAGCAGTACTTC.

The sample holds a few counts of this clonotype. The chain carries TRBV20-1 and TRBJ2-7; D remains ambiguous. CDR1 DFQATT and CDR2 SNEGSKA come from the germline V gene (reference sequence). The CDR3 contains 12 residues. Trimming removed 0 bases from V and 10 bases from J, with 13 bases in between. The CDR3 reads CSARDLRGTQYF. The CDR3 DNA reads TGCAGTGCTAGAGATTTAAGAGGAACACAGTACTTC.

This chain links TRBV14 with TRBJ1-6, with D possibly TRBD1 on 5 matching bases. Germline lookup yields CDR1 SGHDN and CDR2 FVKESK. CDR3 length: 15 amino acids. V lost 0 bases, J lost 7 bases, and 10 bases lay in between. DNA for the CDR3: TGTGCCAGCAGCCAAGATTGGGACGACAATTCACCCCTCCACTTT. Protein: CASSQDWDDNSPLHF.

This clonotype was counted a few times. The chain combines TRBV2 with TRBJ1-1, with a possible D match to TRBD1 (5 bases). There are 13 residues in the CDR3. CDR1 and CDR2 from the germline V gene are SNHLY and FYNNEI. V was cut by 7 bases and J by 1 base, with 10 bases left in between. The CDR3: CASKTDQNTEAFF. In nucleotides, the CDR3 is TGTGCCAGCAAGACAGATCAGAACACTGAAGCTTTCTTT.

This clonotype was counted between two and nine times. The DNA for the CDR3 is TGTGCCAGCAGTTACTTCGGGACAGAGAGCTACGAGCAGTACTTC. Translated: CASSYFGTESYEQYF. The V and J genes are TRBV6-2 or TRBV6-3 and TRBJ2-7; 7 bases are a match to TRBD1. Germline CDR1 MNHEY, CDR2 SVGEGT. CDR3 size: 15 residues. V lost 1 base and J lost 3; bases outside the gene matches: 6.

This sequence joins TRBV7-9 and TRBJ2-7, with 9 bases lining up with TRBD1. Germline loops: CDR1 SEHNR, CDR2 FQNEAQ (reference sequence). The length of the CDR3 is 17 residues. V dropped 5 bases and J dropped 7; count of bases not matched to a gene: 18. In DNA form, the CDR3 reads TGTGCCAGCAGCCGTAGTGGGACCGGGACAGGGATTCGGGAGCAGTACTTC. As protein: CASSRSGTGTGIREQYF.

The V call is TRBV19, the J call TRBJ2-6; perhaps D is TRBD1 or TRBD2 (6 bases each). The V gene's germline CDR1 is LNHDA and CDR2 SQIVND (reference sequence). V was shortened by 5 bases and J by 5 bases, with 13 bases between the two germline ends. The length of the CDR3 is 15 residues. This CDR3 is CASSQGGNWANVLTF. The CDR3 DNA sequence: TGTGCCAGTAGTCAAGGGGGGAACTGGGCCAACGTCCTGACTTTC.

The rearrangement links TRBV30 to TRBJ2-3; TRBD1 matches at 7 bases. CDR3 length: 15 amino acids. CDR1 and CDR2 from the germline V gene are GTSNPN and SVGIG (reference sequence). Trimming took 4 bases from V and 4 from J; bases not matched to a gene: 11. This CDR3 is CAWNQRTGSADTQYF. The CDR3 nucleotides read TGTGCCTGGAACCAAAGGACAGGTTCAGCAGATACGCAGTATTTT.

This clonotype was observed at least ten times. The chain has TRBV10-2 and TRBJ2-7, with 11 bases identical to TRBD2. The CDR3 spans 14 residues. The junction had 7 bases not matched to a gene; V was cut back by 5 bases and J by 7 bases. Germline V gene sequence: CDR1 WSHSY, CDR2 SAAADI. The CDR3 bases are TGCGCCAGCAGTACTAGCGGGAGAGGGAGGGAGCAGTACTTC. This gives the protein CASSTSGRGREQYF.

The J gene is TRBJ1-1, the V gene TRBV10-1; D is possibly TRBD1 (6 bases). V lost 6 bases and J 1 base, leaving 9 bases between the germline ends. Germline V lookup: CDR1 WNHNN, CDR2 SYGVQD (reference sequence). This CDR3 spans 13 amino acids. CDR3 amino acids: CASRRDKNTEAFF. The CDR3, as DNA: TGCGCCAGCAGGCGGGACAAGAACACTGAAGCTTTCTTT.

In regard to this clonotype: This sequence may be a read error, since a much larger clone differs from it by one base. J is TRBJ2-2 and V is TRBV2; D unclear. Germline assignment: CDR1 SNHLY and CDR2 FYNNEI. V was pared by 0 bases and J by 3 bases, with 5 bases between. The length of the CDR3 is 14 residues. This CDR3 is CASSEAVDTGELFF. The CDR3 coding sequence is TGTGCCAGCAGTGAAGCGGTAGACACCGGGGAGCTGTTTTTT.

This clonotype was observed at least ten times. The J gene is TRBJ1-1, the V gene TRBV10-3; D gene uncertain. The CDR3 is 13 residues long. The germline V gene encodes CDR1 ENHRY and CDR2 SYGVKD. Trimming took 6 bases from V and 1 from J, leaving 9 bases between them. The CDR3 DNA reads TGTGCCATCAGGGGAGGCGAGAACACTGAAGCTTTCTTT. This gives the protein CAIRGGENTEAFF.

V usage is TRBV6-1 and J usage is TRBJ2-7; D might be TRBD2 (6 bases). Trimming stripped 8 bases from V and 4 bases from J, with 18 bases between. CDR1 MNHNS and CDR2 SASEGT come from the germline V gene. This CDR3 contains 14 residues. The CDR3 protein is CASGRGSSDYEQYF. CDR3 DNA: TGTGCCAGCGGACGGGGGTCATCGGATTACGAGCAGTACTTC.

The sample holds a few counts of this clonotype. This chain links TRBV19 with TRBJ1-5; D is possibly TRBD1 (5 bases). Germline-derived CDR1 and CDR2 are LNHDA and SQIVND (reference sequence). V lost 11 bases and J lost 3, with 17 bases in between. The CDR3 length is 14 residues. CDR3 loop: CAGSISGFNQPQHF. In DNA form, the CDR3 reads TGTGCCGGCAGTATATCAGGGTTCAATCAGCCCCAGCATTTT. The complete variable domain, with remaining parts taken from reference TRBV19 and TRBJ1-5, reads DGGITQSPKYLFRKEGQNVTLSCEQNLNHDAMYWYRQDPGQGLRLIYYSQIVNDFQKGDIAEGYSVSREKKESFPLTVTSAQKNPTAFYLCAGSISGFNQPQHFGDGTRLSIL.

Many counts were recorded for this clonotype. Here the CDR3 reads CASSPRDRSYEQYF. In DNA form, the CDR3 reads TGTGCCAGCTCACCACGGGACAGATCCTACGAGCAGTACTTC. V gene TRBV3-1 combines with J gene TRBJ2-7, with 7 nucleotides matching TRBD1. Germline CDR1 and CDR2: LGHDT and YNNKEL (reference sequence). The V and J ends lost 8 bases and 1 base, in that order; junction bases with no gene match: 8. CDR3 length equals 14 residues.

The V and J genes are TRBV29-1 and TRBJ2-7, with 11 bases identical to TRBD2. V gave up 6 bases and J gave up 4 bases; unmatched junction bases: 2. This CDR3 has 12 amino acids. From germline, CDR1 is SQVTM and CDR2 ANQGSEA. The CDR3 nucleotides read TGCAGCGTAGGGACTAGCGGATACGAGCAGTACTTC. Protein product: CSVGTSGYEQYF.

This clonotype was seen a few times. Being one base from a much bigger clone, this may be a read error. This chain uses TRBV3-1 with TRBJ2-5, with D perhaps TRBD1 or TRBD2 (5 bases each). The V gene's germline CDR1 is LGHDT and CDR2 YNNKEL (reference sequence). The CDR3 has 15 amino acids. Here the CDR3 DNA reads TGTGCCAGCAGCCAAGAAGGAGGCAGGGTAGAGTCCCAGTACTTC. Translating gives CASSQEGGRVESQYF.

At least ten counts were recorded for this clonotype. This sequence joins TRBV4-3 and TRBJ2-5; TRBD1 is a possible D gene (6 bases). The CDR3 totals 14 residues. Trimming left V 0 bases short and J 4 bases short, with 9 bases between. Per the germline V gene, CDR1 is LGHNA and CDR2 is YSLEER. DNA for the CDR3: TGCGCCAGCAGCCAAGAACTCAGGGGAGAGACCCAGTACTTC. Translation: CASSQELRGETQYF.

The V call is TRBV12-3 or TRBV12-4, the J call TRBJ2-6, with a possible D match to TRBD1 (5 bases). The CDR3 is 16 residues long. V lost 6 bases to trimming and J lost 3 bases, with 15 bases between them. CDR3 region: CASRATQGFGANVLTF. The CDR3 DNA follows: TGTGCCAGCAGAGCCACTCAGGGTTTTGGGGCCAACGTCCTGACTTTC.

In its sample, this clonotype was seen a few times. The chain has TRBV20-1 and TRBJ1-5, with 12 bases matching TRBD1. Germline assignment: CDR1 DFQATT and CDR2 SNEGSKA (reference sequence). This CDR3 region has 16 residues. The ends lost 5 bases at V and 5 bases at J; junction bases unmatched: 10. The CDR3 is CSAAPGTGGVDQPQHF. CDR3 nucleotides: TGCAGTGCTGCTCCCGGGACAGGGGGCGTCGATCAGCCCCAGCATTTT.

This clonotype was picked up many times. This CDR3 is CASSQSRDRLNTEAFF. Written as DNA, the CDR3 is TGCGCCAGCAGCCAGTCCCGGGACAGGTTGAACACTGAAGCTTTCTTT. The rearrangement links TRBV4-3 to TRBJ1-1, with 8 bases aligning to TRBD1. The CDR3 covers 16 residues. Germline trimming cut 3 bases from V and 0 bases from J; bases unmatched to any gene: 6. CDR1 and CDR2 (germline): LGHNA, YSLEER.

This clonotype appeared many times. This chain joins TRBV7-2 and TRBJ2-5; 7 positions agree with TRBD1. The CDR3 covers 14 residues. Germline loops: CDR1 SGHTA, CDR2 FQGNSA. The trim removed 1 base at V and 5 bases at J, leaving 4 bases unmatched. The CDR3 loop reads CASSLGGGVETQYF. As DNA, the CDR3 is TGTGCCAGCAGCTTAGGAGGGGGCGTGGAGACCCAGTACTTC.